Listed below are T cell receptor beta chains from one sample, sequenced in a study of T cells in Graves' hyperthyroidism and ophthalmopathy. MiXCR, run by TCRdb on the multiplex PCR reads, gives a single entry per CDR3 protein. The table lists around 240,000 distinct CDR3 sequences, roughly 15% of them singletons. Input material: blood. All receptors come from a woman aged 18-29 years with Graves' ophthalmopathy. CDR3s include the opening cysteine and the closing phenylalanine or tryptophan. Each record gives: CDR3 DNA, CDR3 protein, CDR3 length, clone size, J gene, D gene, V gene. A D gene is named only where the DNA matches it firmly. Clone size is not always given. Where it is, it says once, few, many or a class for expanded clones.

DNA: TGTGCCAGCTCACCGAACAACTACGAGCAGTACTTC; CDR3: CASSPNNYEQYF; length: 12; size: many; J: TRBJ2-7; D: .; V: TRBV18
DNA: TGTGCCAGCAGACAAAACAGGGGGCTTAATTCACCCCTCCACTTT; CDR3: CASRQNRGLNSPLHF; length: 15; size: many; J: TRBJ1-6; D: TRBD1; V: TRBV6-2/TRBV6-3
DNA: TGTGCCAGCAGTGGAGCATTGAACCACCATGAGCAGTTCTTC; CDR3: CASSGALNHHEQFF; length: 14; size: many; J: TRBJ2-1; D: .; V: TRBV6-1
DNA: TGTGCCAGCAGCCAACAACCCGGACAGGGAGAAGCTTTCTTT; CDR3: CASSQQPGQGEAFF; length: 14; size: many; J: TRBJ1-1; D: TRBD1; V: TRBV3-1
DNA: TGTGCCTGGCAACAGGGAAACACCATATATTTT; CDR3: CAWQQGNTIYF; length: 11; size: .; J: TRBJ1-3; D: .; V: TRBV30
DNA: TGTGCCAGCAGCATCAGGAAGGGCGGGGATTCACCCCTCCACTTT; CDR3: CASSIRKGGDSPLHF; length: 15; size: many; J: TRBJ1-6; D: .; V: TRBV2
DNA: TGTGCCAGTAGTGTGGGCGGGATTCCCTACAATGAGCAGTTCTTC; CDR3: CASSVGGIPYNEQFF; length: 15; size: many; J: TRBJ2-1; D: .; V: TRBV19
DNA: TGCGCCAGCAGCCAAGAGAGAGGTTCCGGAGGTCGCTATGGCTACACCTTC; CDR3: CASSQERGSGGRYGYTF; length: 17; size: .; J: TRBJ1-2; D: .; V: TRBV4-3
DNA: TGTGCCAGCAGTTACTCCAGGACAGGGGATTCCTACGAGCAGTACTTC; CDR3: CASSYSRTGDSYEQYF; length: 16; size: many; J: TRBJ2-7; D: TRBD1; V: TRBV6-5
DNA: TGTGCCAGCAAGGCACGGAGTACGGAAGAGACCCAGTACTTC; CDR3: CASKARSTEETQYF; length: 14; size: many; J: TRBJ2-5; D: .; V: TRBV27
DNA: TGTGCCAGCAGCCTGAGAAGACTGGAAAGGGGTAGTGAGCAGTTCTTC; CDR3: CASSLRRLERGSEQFF; length: 16; size: .; J: TRBJ2-1; D: .; V: TRBV28
DNA: TGTGCCTGGAGTGTGGAGGGCTTGAAAAAGGCTTTCTTT; CDR3: CAWSVEGLKKAFF; length: 13; size: many; J: TRBJ1-1; D: .; V: TRBV30
DNA: TGCGCCAGCAGCTTGGCTGACAGGGTGGCGGGAGCTTTCTTT; CDR3: CASSLADRVAGAFF; length: 14; size: many; J: TRBJ1-1; D: TRBD1; V: TRBV5-1
DNA: TGTGCCAGCAGGCGGACTTGGAACACCGGGGAGCTGTTTTTT; CDR3: CASRRTWNTGELFF; length: 14; size: many; J: TRBJ2-2; D: .; V: TRBV11-1
DNA: TGTGCCAGCAGCCACCCCCTCCGGGGGAGCTCCTACAATGAGCAGTTCTTC; CDR3: CASSHPLRGSSYNEQFF; length: 17; size: few; J: TRBJ2-1; D: .; V: TRBV7-9